A few counts support the clone carrying this T cell receptor beta chain. Germline-derived CDR1 and CDR2 are SGHRS and YFSETQ. Trimming removed 0 bases from V and 2 bases from J, with 11 bases in between. This CDR3 spans 15 amino acids. The data derive from a study of long-term antiretroviral therapy in people with HIV. Sequencing used immunoSEQ v3.0 at survey level. This table comes from immunoSEQ multiplex PCR, and its TCRdb copy is limited to in-frame clones, with some not included. Among some 8,900 clones, roughly four fifths were seen once, and the ten largest hold just over 20%. The chain recombines TRBV5-1 with TRBJ1-1, with D hard to call. This clonotype originated in a man in his forties or fifties with HIV. The starting material was unsorted PBMCs, obtained 1.8 years before starting antiretroviral therapy. The CDR3, as DNA: TGCGCCAGCAGCTTGGATATTCACGGAAACACTGAAGCTTTCTTT. Protein sequence: CASSLDIHGNTEAFF.